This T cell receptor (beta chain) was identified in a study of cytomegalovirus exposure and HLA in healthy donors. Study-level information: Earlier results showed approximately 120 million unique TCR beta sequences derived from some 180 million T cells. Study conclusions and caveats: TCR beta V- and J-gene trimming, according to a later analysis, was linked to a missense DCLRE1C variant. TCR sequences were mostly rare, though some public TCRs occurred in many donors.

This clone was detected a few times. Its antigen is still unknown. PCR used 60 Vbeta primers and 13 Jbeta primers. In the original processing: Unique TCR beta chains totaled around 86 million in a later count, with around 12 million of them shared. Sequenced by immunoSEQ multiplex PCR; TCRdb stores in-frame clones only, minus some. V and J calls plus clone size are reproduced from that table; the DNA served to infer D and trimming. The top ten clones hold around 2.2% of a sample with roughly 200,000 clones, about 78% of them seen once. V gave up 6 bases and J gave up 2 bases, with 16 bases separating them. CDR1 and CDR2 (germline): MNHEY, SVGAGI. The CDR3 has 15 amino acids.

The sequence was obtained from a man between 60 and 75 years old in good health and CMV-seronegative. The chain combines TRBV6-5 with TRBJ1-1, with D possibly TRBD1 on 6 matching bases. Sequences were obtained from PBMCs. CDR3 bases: TGTGCCAGCAGCCACAGGACAGACTCCAACACTGAAGCTTTCTTT. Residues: CASSHRTDSNTEAFF.